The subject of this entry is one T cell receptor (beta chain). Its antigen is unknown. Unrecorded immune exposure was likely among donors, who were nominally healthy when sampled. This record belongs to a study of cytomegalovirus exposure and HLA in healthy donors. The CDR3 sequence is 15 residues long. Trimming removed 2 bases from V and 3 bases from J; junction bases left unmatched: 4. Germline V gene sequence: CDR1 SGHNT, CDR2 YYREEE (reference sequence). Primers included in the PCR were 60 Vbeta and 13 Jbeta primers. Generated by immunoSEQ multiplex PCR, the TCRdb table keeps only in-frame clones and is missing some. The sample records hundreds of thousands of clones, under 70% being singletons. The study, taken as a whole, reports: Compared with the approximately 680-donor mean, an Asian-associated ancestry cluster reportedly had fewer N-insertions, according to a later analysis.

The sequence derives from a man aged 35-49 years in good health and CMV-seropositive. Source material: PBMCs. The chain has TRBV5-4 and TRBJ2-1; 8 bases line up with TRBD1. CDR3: CASSFDRGYYNEQFF. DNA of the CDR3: TGTGCCAGCAGCTTTGACAGGGGATACTACAATGAGCAGTTCTTC. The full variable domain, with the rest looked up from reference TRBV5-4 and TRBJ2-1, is ETGVTQSPTHLIKTRGQQVTLRCSSQSGHNTVSWYQQALGQGPQFIFQYYREEENGRGNFPPRFSGLQFPNYSSELNVNALELDDSALYLCASSFDRGYYNEQFFGPGTRLTVL.